The 19 T cell receptor beta chains presented below share a single source sample, sequenced in a study of long-term antiretroviral therapy in people with HIV. A v3.0 immunoSEQ assay was performed at survey level. Method: immunoSEQ multiplex PCR; TCRdb's copy keeps in-frame clones and lacks some. The table has more than 20,000 clones, about 80% seen once; the top ten hold approximately 5.1%. This material consisted of unsorted PBMCs, taken 0.3 years after starting antiretroviral therapy. The receptors were gathered from a man aged 50 to 59 with HIV.

The chain carries TRBV4-2 and TRBJ1-5; no definite D call. V was trimmed by 0 bases and J by 5 bases, leaving 11 bases between them. The CDR3 is 15 residues long. The germline V gene has CDR1 LGHNA and CDR2 YNFKEQ. The CDR3 DNA reads as TGTGCCAGCAGCCAAGATGGGGAGACGTATCAGCCCCAGCATTTT. Translating it yields CASSQDGETYQPQHF.

A few counts support this clone. The chain uses TRBV7-2 and TRBJ2-7; no reliable D call. The CDR3 sequence is 15 residues long. V gave up 2 bases and J gave up 0 bases, with 11 bases separating them. CDR1 and CDR2 (germline): SGHTA, FQGNSA. CDR3 amino acids: CASSLRFRSSYEQYF. The CDR3 nucleotides are TGTGCCAGCAGCTTACGGTTCAGAAGCTCCTACGAGCAGTACTTC.

The chain uses TRBV12-5 and TRBJ2-1; 7 bases agree with TRBD2. The CDR3 spans 19 residues. CDR1 and CDR2 (germline): LGHNT, FRNRAP. V shed 0 bases, J shed 3 bases, and the junction held 14 bases outside the gene matches. The CDR3 sequence: CASGLVPWSQRDDYNEQFF. The CDR3 DNA follows: TGTGCTAGTGGTTTGGTACCCTGGAGCCAGCGGGACGACTACAATGAGCAGTTCTTC.

The chain recombines TRBV30 with TRBJ1-5; D might be TRBD1 (5 bases). CDR1 and CDR2 (germline): GTSNPN, SVGIG (reference sequence). The CDR3 loop spans 15 amino acids. Trimming removed 3 bases from V and 7 bases from J, with 19 bases in between. The CDR3 reads CAWRPGGGEGQPQHF. CDR3 sequence (DNA): TGTGCCTGGAGGCCCGGGGGGGGAGAGGGCCAGCCCCAGCATTTT.

There are a few counts of this clone. This chain uses TRBV5-5 with TRBJ2-1; 8 bases map to TRBD1. Germline trimming cut 0 bases from V and 5 bases from J; bases unmatched to any gene: 1. This CDR3 has 14 residues. The germline V gene encodes CDR1 SGHKS and CDR2 YYEKEE (reference sequence). The CDR3 bases are TGTGCCAGCAGCTTGGACAGGGGGAACAATGAGCAGTTCTTC. Residues: CASSLDRGNNEQFF.

CDR3 nucleotide sequence: TGTGCCATCCGCGGACAGGGGGGCTACAATGAGCAGTTCTTC. Translated: CAIRGQGGYNEQFF. The chain has TRBV10-3 and TRBJ2-1; 10 nucleotides align to TRBD1. V lost 8 bases to trimming and J lost 3 bases; unmatched junction nucleotides: 4. The CDR3 is made up of 14 amino acids. CDR1 ENHRY and CDR2 SYGVKD come from the germline V gene.

This rearrangement joins TRBV28 to TRBJ2-1; 8 nucleotides align to TRBD1. The CDR3 has 18 amino acids. Germline loops: CDR1 MDHEN, CDR2 SYDVKM. Trimming removed 2 bases from V and 3 bases from J; junction bases left unmatched: 12. CDR3 sequence: CASSLGFAQGVHYNEQFF. The CDR3 coding sequence is TGTGCCAGCAGTTTAGGGTTTGCACAGGGGGTGCACTACAATGAGCAGTTCTTC.

This rearrangement joins TRBV5-4 to TRBJ2-2; TRBD2 aligns across 9 bases. Germline trimming cut 4 bases from V and 0 bases from J; bases unmatched to any gene: 1. The CDR3 is 15 residues long. Germline CDR1 reads SGHNT; CDR2 reads YYREEE (reference sequence). CDR3 in DNA: TGTGCCAGCAGCAGGACTAGCGCGAACACCGGGGAGCTGTTTTTT. Encoded protein: CASSRTSANTGELFF.

The J gene is TRBJ1-2, the V gene TRBV30; a possible D gene is TRBD1 (5 bases). The CDR3 loop spans 19 amino acids. Trimming pared 1 base from V and 4 bases from J, leaving 28 bases between. The V gene's germline CDR1 is GTSNPN and CDR2 SVGIG (reference sequence). The CDR3 DNA follows: TGTGCCTGGAGTGCGATAAAGAAGGCCCAGGGCGGTATCTCCTATGGCTACACCTTC. Translation gives CAWSAIKKAQGGISYGYTF. Full variable domain (remainder filled in from reference TRBV30 and TRBJ1-2): SQTIHQWPATLVQPVGSPLSLECTVEGTSNPNLYWYRQAAGRGLQLLFYSVGIGQISSEVPQNLSASRPQDRQFILSSKKLLLSDSGFYLCAWSAIKKAQGGISYGYTFGSGTRLTVV.

This rearrangement joins TRBV30 to TRBJ1-2; 7 bases are shared with TRBD1. The CDR3 runs to 13 residues. V lost 2 bases and J lost 7; bases outside the gene matches: 7. Germline CDR1 GTSNPN, CDR2 SVGIG (reference sequence). The CDR3 bases are TGTGCCTGGAGTAAAGACAGGGCAAGTGGCTACACCTTC. This translates into CAWSKDRASGYTF.

J is TRBJ2-1 and V is TRBV27, with unresolved D. Germline assignment: CDR1 MNHEY and CDR2 SMNVEV (reference sequence). V gave up 1 base and J gave up 8 bases, with 6 bases separating them. The CDR3 contains 12 residues. CDR3 nucleotide sequence: TGTGCCAGCAGTTTATTAGGAGATGAGCAGTTCTTC. Its protein is CASSLLGDEQFF.

The chain carries TRBV27 and TRBJ2-7, with 7 nucleotides matching TRBD2. The V gene's germline CDR1 is MNHEY and CDR2 SMNVEV (reference sequence). Trimming cost V 4 bases and J 5 bases; bases outside gene matches: 11. The CDR3 is 15 amino acids. The CDR3 bases are TGTGCCAGCAGTTCGAAAGGACTAGACTTCCACGAGCAGTACTTC. Its translation: CASSSKGLDFHEQYF.

This chain uses TRBV11-3 with TRBJ1-5; 7 bases fit TRBD1. V lost 4 bases to trimming and J lost 0 bases; unmatched junction nucleotides: 12. Germline CDR1 reads SGHNT; CDR2 reads YENEEA. CDR3 length: 18 amino acids. The CDR3 bases are TGTGCCAGCAGCTCCCGGACAGGTCCCCTTTATAGCAATCAGCCCCAGCATTTT. Translation gives CASSSRTGPLYSNQPQHF. Supplemented by reference TRBV11-3 and TRBJ1-5, the full variable domain reads EAGVVQSPRYKIIEKKQPVAFWCNPISGHNTLYWYLQNLGQGPELLIRYENEEAVDDSQLPKDRFSAERLKGVDSTLKIQPAELGDSAVYLCASSSRTGPLYSNQPQHFGDGTRLSIL.

This chain links TRBV6-5 with TRBJ2-5; maybe TRBD2 (5 bases). Trimming cost V 0 bases and J 5 bases, with 16 bases left between them. The germline gives CDR1 MNHEY, CDR2 SVGAGI. The CDR3 has 16 residues. In DNA form, the CDR3 reads TGTGCCAGCAGTTACTCGATTGTTCGAGGGTGGGAGACCCAGTACTTC. Protein product: CASSYSIVRGWETQYF.

The chain couples TRBV21-1 to TRBJ2-7. TRBV21-1 is recorded as a pseudogene. The CDR3 is 17 residues long. The CDR3 sequence: CASSKEVRIILSYEQYF. CDR3 sequence (DNA): TGTGCCAGCAGCAAAGAAGTAAGGATTATTCTCTCCTACGAGCAGTACTTC.

This clone was seen only a few times. The CDR3 is CASSLGDVSGEQYF. The CDR3 DNA is TGCGCCAGCAGCTTGGGGGACGTATCTGGCGAGCAGTACTTC. The chain links TRBV5-1 to TRBJ2-7; D may be TRBD1 or TRBD2 (5 bases each). CDR3 length: 14 amino acids. The V gene lost 0 bases and the J gene lost 6 bases, with 13 bases spanning the gap. Germline CDR1 SGHRS, CDR2 YFSETQ. The variable domain in full, with the rest retrieved from reference TRBV5-1 and TRBJ2-7, is KAGVTQTPRYLIKTRGQQVTLSCSPISGHRSVSWYQQTPGQGLQFLFEYFSETQRNKGNFPGRFSGRQFSNSRSEMNVSTLELGDSALYLCASSLGDVSGEQYFGPGTRLTVT.

This clone occurred a few times. The rearrangement uses TRBV10-3 and TRBJ1-2, with TRBD1 matching 9 bases. This CDR3 has 15 residues. Germline V gives CDR1 ENHRY, CDR2 SYGVKD. Trimming at V came to 2 bases and at J to 6 bases, leaving 7 bases not matched to a gene. CDR3 protein: CAISEPEQGADGYTF. CDR3 sequence (DNA): TGTGCCATCAGTGAGCCTGAACAGGGGGCGGATGGCTACACCTTC.

The V gene is TRBV11-1, the J gene TRBJ2-1; no firm D call. This CDR3 region has 12 residues. Per the germline V gene, CDR1 is SGHAT and CDR2 is FQDESV (reference sequence). V was trimmed by 2 bases and J by 7 bases, leaving 6 bases between them. As DNA, the CDR3 is TGTGCCAGCAGCTTATTTGGGAATGAGCAGTTCTTC. It codes for CASSLFGNEQFF.

This sequence joins TRBV28 and TRBJ2-3, with D possibly being TRBD2 (5 bases). CDR1 MDHEN and CDR2 SYDVKM come from the germline V gene. V was clipped by 6 bases and J by 7 bases, with 8 bases between them. The CDR3 spans 11 residues. The CDR3 sequence is CASSSGNTQYF. The CDR3 DNA follows: TGTGCCAGCAGCTCGGGGAATACGCAGTATTTT.